Presented here are 11 T cell receptor beta chains from one specimen sequenced in a study of T cell clonality in common variable immunodeficiency. Antigen specificity for these receptors is unknown. Findings and caveats of the study: Reportedly, TCR beta sequences from common variable immunodeficiency showed fewer deletions and N-nucleotide insertions.

The table came from immunoSEQ multiplex PCR; TCRdb's copy has only in-frame clones and leaves some out. The sample gives thousands of clones, none seen only once, and the top ten clones hold 5.1%. Sequencing used peripheral blood mononuclear cells. The receptors come from a human donor with common variable immunodeficiency.

This clone is categorized as medium-sized. The germline gene is not matched at one end of the junction; a read error may be the cause. CDR3 residues: CSARESGDQPQHF. The sequenced part of the CDR3 DNA is TGCAGTGCTCGAGAGTCAGGCGATCAGCCC. The V and J genes are TRBV20-1 and TRBJ1-5; D gene ambiguous. The read ends 3 residues shy of where the CDR3 ends; the end is completed using the germline J gene. The CDR3 is 13 amino acids. Germline values: CDR1 DFQATT, CDR2 SNEGSKA (reference sequence).

Of note for this clone: The read terminates 3 residues ahead of where the CDR3 ends, so the germline J gene completes it. The V call is TRBV7-9, the J call TRBJ2-5; 7 nucleotides match TRBD2. In germline, CDR1 is SEHNR, CDR2 FQNEAQ (reference sequence). After removal of 1 base from V and 4 bases from J, the junction contained 6 bases not matched to a gene. The CDR3 consists of 15 residues. The CDR3 sequence is CASSLGRGGGETQYF. The DNA read from the CDR3 is TGTGCCAGCAGCTTAGGTCGCGGGGGAGGAGAGACC.

This clone turned up a few times. The DNA ends 3 residues before the CDR3 does, and the rest of the CDR3 is filled in from the germline J gene. The chain carries TRBV7-9 and TRBJ1-6, with TRBD1 as a possible D gene (6 bases). Germline V gives CDR1 SEHNR, CDR2 FQNEAQ (reference sequence). This CDR3 has 15 residues. The germline V and J ends were trimmed by 5 bases and 10 bases, with 18 bases remaining between them. CDR3 protein: CASSARWDTDSPLHF. The sequenced CDR3 bases are TGTGCCAGCAGCGCCCGCTGGGACACGGACTCACCC.

With respect to this clone: The read halts 3 residues ahead of the CDR3 end, with the missing end drawn from the germline J gene. This sequence joins TRBV7-2 and TRBJ2-2; TRBD1 agrees at 10 bases. Per germline, CDR1 SGHTA and CDR2 FQGNSA. The ends lost 6 bases at V and 7 bases at J; junction bases unmatched: 8. The CDR3 is made up of 15 amino acids. Incomplete CDR3 DNA: TGTGCCAGCAGGGTGTGGACAGGGGGAAGCGGGGAG. Translation gives CASRVWTGGSGE. The full CDR3 reads CASRVWTGGSGELFF. The whole variable domain, remainder taken from reference TRBV7-2 and TRBJ2-2, is GAGVSQSPSNKVTEKGKDVELRCDPISGHTALYWYRQSLGQGLEFLIYFQGNSAPDKSGLPSDRFSAERTGGSVSTLTIQRTQQEDSAVYLCASRVWTGGSGELFFGEGSRLTVL.

Turning to this clone: The read ends 3 residues shy of where the CDR3 ends; the end is completed using the germline J gene. The chain combines TRBV19 with TRBJ1-1; possibly TRBD1 for D (5 bases). Germline V gives CDR1 LNHDA, CDR2 SQIVND (reference sequence). The CDR3 consists of 15 residues. V lost 5 bases, J lost 3 bases, and 16 bases lay in between. The CDR3 is CASSSRWGDYTEAFF. The part of the CDR3 DNA that was read is TGTGCCAGTAGTTCGCGTTGGGGGGATTACACTGAA.

In this sample, this clone turned up a few times. The DNA ends 3 residues before the CDR3 does, and the rest of the CDR3 is filled in from the germline J gene. V and J are TRBV7-8 and TRBJ2-7; possible D gene TRBD1, 5 bases. The germline V gene has CDR1 SGHVS and CDR2 FQNEAQ. V lost 1 base, J lost 6 bases, and 7 bases lay in between. The CDR3 runs to 12 residues. The sequenced CDR3 bases are TGTGCCAGCAGCTTAGAGGGGTTCGAG. Amino acid sequence: CASSLEGFE. The full CDR3 protein is CASSLEGFEQYF.

This clone was seen a few times. The CDR3 extends 3 residues past the end of the read, so its final part is completed from the germline J gene. The V call is TRBV7-2, the J call TRBJ1-6; maybe TRBD1 (5 bases). The ends were cut back, 4 bases at V and 7 bases at J, with 11 bases in the middle. Germline CDR1 SGHTA, CDR2 FQGNSA. This CDR3 comprises 14 residues. The sequenced part of the CDR3 DNA is TGTGCCAGCAGCTCCCCCCGACAGAATTCACCC. Protein sequence: CASSSPRQNSP. The complete CDR3 reads CASSSPRQNSPLHF.

This clone is categorized as large. The read ends 3 residues early relative to the CDR3; the germline J gene fills the gap. This chain uses TRBV20-1 with TRBJ1-1; D not certain. Germline V lookup: CDR1 DFQATT, CDR2 SNEGSKA (reference sequence). The CDR3 covers 13 residues. The V gene lost 0 bases and the J gene lost 1 base, with 6 bases spanning the gap. The DNA read from the CDR3 is TGCAGTGCTAGAGATCCAGGGAACACTGAA. Translated: CSARDPGNTE. The full-length CDR3 reads as CSARDPGNTEAFF.

Notes on this clone: The read finishes 3 residues shy of the CDR3 end, and the germline J gene is used to complete it. V gene TRBV18 combines with J gene TRBJ2-7, with 7 bases lining up with TRBD2. The CDR3 has 14 residues. Germline trimming cut 1 base from V and 4 bases from J; bases unmatched to any gene: 4. CDR1 and CDR2 from the germline V gene are KGHSH and LQKENI. The sequenced part of the CDR3 DNA is TGTGCCAGCTCACCACTCCGGACTAGGTACGAG. Its protein product is CASSPLRTRYE. The whole CDR3 reads CASSPLRTRYEQYF.

Only a few counts were recorded for this clone. Read sequence stops 3 residues before the CDR3 end, and the germline J gene provides the missing end. This chain connects TRBV18 to TRBJ2-6, with D possibly matching TRBD1 (5 bases). V lost 6 bases and J lost 5, with 14 bases in between. This CDR3 is 15 amino acids long. Germline V gene lookup returns CDR1 KGHSH and CDR2 LQKENI. CDR3 sequence reads: CASSPTRVWANVLTF. The CDR3 DNA, read in part, is TGTGCCAGCTCGCCGACCAGGGTCTGGGCCAACGTC. Supplemented by reference TRBV18 and TRBJ2-6, the full variable domain reads NAGVMQNPRHLVRRRGQEARLRCSPMKGHSHVYWYRQLPEEGLKFMVYLQKENIIDESGMPKERFSAEFPKEGPSILRIQQVVRGDSAAYFCASSPTRVWANVLTFGAGSRLTVL.

This clone was counted only a few times. The CDR3 goes on 3 residues after the read ends, and that part is filled in from the germline J gene. The V gene is TRBV19, the J gene TRBJ2-5; 11 bases fit TRBD1. This CDR3 contains 14 residues. Germline trimming cut 9 bases from V and 4 bases from J; bases unmatched to any gene: 7. CDR1 is LNHDA and CDR2 is SQIVND in the germline V gene (reference sequence). The part of the CDR3 DNA that was read is TGTGCCAGCTCCGGGACAGGGGGTTTAGAGACC. This sequence encodes CASSGTGGLET. The complete CDR3 sequence is CASSGTGGLETQYF.